This TCR beta chain stems from a study of blood T cell repertoires in COVID-19 (dated by TCRdb to 2018 to 2020). For context, the study as a whole: Collaborator samples came from the United States, Italy and Spain and covered acute and convalescent phases of COVID-19. The samples were drawn from two sources: the first 160 participants of the ongoing ImmuneRACE study, and fewer than 1,500 subjects contributed by 6 global collaborators. The prospective study material was composed of cDNA or gDNA derived from T cells, B-cell-depleted T cells, or PBMCs. Subjects who had been exposed to COVID-19, were actively infected with it, or had recovered from it provided the deeply sampled blood TCRbeta repertoires that made up the dataset. The sample metadata nearly always contained a de-identified subject ID, COVID-19 status, age in years and sex. HLA class I and class II types, where available, came from metadata supplied by the sample provider rather than from assay-based typing. A freely available public database, intended as a resource for researchers studying the immune response to SARS-CoV-2, is where the repertoires were released. What the research found in general, with its limitations: The quantity of clinical and demographic metadata differed by source and by participant and was supplied without curation.

TCRbeta CDR3 regions were amplified from genomic DNA by means of the immunoSEQ Assay, a bias-controlled multiplex PCR. Turning to the authors' computational methods: The number of nucleated cells in each sample was estimated by amplification of reference gene primers within the assay. To quantify the absolute abundance of each unique TCRbeta CDR3 rearrangement, sequence reads were collapsed and filtered. For each sample, productive Simpson clonality was calculated as the square root of Simpson's diversity index across productive rearrangements. TCRdb took over this immuneACCESS table, retaining in-frame rearrangements with V and J assigned. Such tables are incomplete; in checked studies, under half of the missing clones stem from an unresolved V gene, and the remainder is unexplained. D and trimming come from the DNA, and the V and J calls and clone size come from that table. The sample has 130,000 to 150,000 clones on record, around nine tenths of them singletons. The top ten hold approximately 9% of the sample.

CDR1 and CDR2 are drawn from the germline V gene: SQVTM, ANQGSEA. The junction shows trimming of 3 bases on V and 8 bases on J, and the gene matches do not reach 7 bases of it. Inclusive of the bounding cysteine and phenylalanine, the CDR3 is 13 residues long. Kept here is only the CDR3 DNA, which spans 39 bases and is read in frame from base 1. Collaborating institutions collected whole blood in K2EDTA tubes following their own protocols. For TCRbeta analysis, collaborators shipped samples as frozen whole blood, isolated PBMCs, or DNA extracted from either of those sample types. Comments on this clone: The antigen it recognizes is unknown. No much larger clone is present one base from it, and per-base qualities are unavailable.

The rearranged segments are TRBV29-1 and TRBJ2-1; TRBD2 matches 7 bases in the middle. Material: peripheral blood. The sequence was obtained from a woman aged 45-65 years with active or convalescent COVID-19. The bases are TGCAGCGTTGATTCTATGGGGAGGGATGAGCAGTTCTTC. Translated, it gives CSVDSMGRDEQFF.